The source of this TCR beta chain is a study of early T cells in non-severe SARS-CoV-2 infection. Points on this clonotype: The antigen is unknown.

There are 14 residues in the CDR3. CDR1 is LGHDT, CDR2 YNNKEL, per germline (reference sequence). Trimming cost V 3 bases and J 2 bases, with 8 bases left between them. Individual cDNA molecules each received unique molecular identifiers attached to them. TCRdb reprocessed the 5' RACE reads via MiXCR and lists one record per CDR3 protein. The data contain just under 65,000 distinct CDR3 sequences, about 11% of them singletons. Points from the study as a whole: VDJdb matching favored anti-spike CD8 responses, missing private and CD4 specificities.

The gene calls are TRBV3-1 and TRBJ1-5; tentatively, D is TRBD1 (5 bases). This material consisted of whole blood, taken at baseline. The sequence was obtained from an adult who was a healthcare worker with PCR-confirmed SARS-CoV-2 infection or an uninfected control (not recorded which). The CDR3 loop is CASSHGGGNQPQHF. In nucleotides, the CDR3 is TGTGCCAGCAGCCATGGGGGTGGCAATCAGCCCCAGCATTTT.